These T cell receptor beta chains were read from a single sample in a study of cytomegalovirus exposure and HLA in healthy donors. This table comes from immunoSEQ multiplex PCR, and its TCRdb copy is limited to in-frame clones, with some not included. The profile covers around 260,000 clones, with 90% appearing a single time and approximately 3.1% taken by the ten largest. Sequenced material: PBMCs. The receptors were gathered from a woman in her 30s in good health and CMV-seronegative. Each CDR3 is given with its conserved first and last residue. A D gene is named only where the DNA matches it firmly. The size entry is marked missing in some rows and otherwise reads once, few, many or a size class.

d_call: NA
v_call: TRBV7-3
j_call: TRBJ2-5
cdr3_length: 13
clone_size: few
cdr3_aa: CASIGLNKETQYF
cdr3_nt: TGTGCCAGCATTGGCCTTAATAAAGAGACCCAGTACTTC

d_call: NA
v_call: TRBV28
j_call: TRBJ2-1
cdr3_length: 12
clone_size: NA
cdr3_aa: CASSFVRNEQFF
cdr3_nt: TGTGCCAGCAGTTTCGTCAGGAATGAGCAGTTCTTC

d_call: NA
v_call: TRBV4-1
j_call: TRBJ1-4
cdr3_length: 16
clone_size: NA
cdr3_aa: CASSQGEGGLGEKLFF
cdr3_nt: TGCGCCAGCAGCCAAGGGGAGGGGGGCTTGGGTGAAAAACTGTTTTTT

d_call: TRBD2
v_call: TRBV11-2
j_call: TRBJ2-7
cdr3_length: 15
clone_size: NA
cdr3_aa: CASSLFAGRGYEQYF
cdr3_nt: TGTGCCAGCAGCTTATTCGCCGGGAGGGGGTACGAGCAGTACTTC

d_call: TRBD1
v_call: TRBV5-4
j_call: TRBJ1-5
cdr3_length: 15
clone_size: NA
cdr3_aa: CASSFGQGSNQPQHF
cdr3_nt: TGTGCCAGCAGCTTCGGACAGGGTAGCAATCAGCCCCAGCATTTT

d_call: NA
v_call: TRBV5-5
j_call: TRBJ1-2
cdr3_length: 15
clone_size: NA
cdr3_aa: CASSAILGHRNGYTF
cdr3_nt: TGTGCCAGCAGCGCCATTCTGGGGCATAGGAATGGCTACACCTTC

d_call: NA
v_call: TRBV29-1
j_call: TRBJ2-2
cdr3_length: 14
clone_size: NA
cdr3_aa: CSVESARNTGELFF
cdr3_nt: TGCAGCGTTGAGTCAGCGAGGAACACCGGGGAGCTGTTTTTT

d_call: NA
v_call: TRBV13
j_call: TRBJ2-7
cdr3_length: 15
clone_size: NA
cdr3_aa: CASSISGYPLDEQYF
cdr3_nt: TGTGCCAGCAGTATATCAGGTTACCCCCTTGACGAGCAGTACTTC

d_call: NA
v_call: TRBV4-3
j_call: TRBJ2-2
cdr3_length: 13
clone_size: NA
cdr3_aa: CASSQARSGELFF
cdr3_nt: TGCGCCAGCAGCCAAGCGCGTTCCGGGGAGCTGTTTTTT

d_call: TRBD2
v_call: TRBV15
j_call: TRBJ2-2
cdr3_length: 21
clone_size: once
cdr3_aa: CATSREKKGRTGTRDTGELFF
cdr3_nt: TGTGCCACCAGCAGAGAAAAAAAAGGTAGAACCGGGACTAGGGACACCGGGGAGCTGTTTTTT

d_call: NA
v_call: TRBV7-6
j_call: TRBJ2-5
cdr3_length: 13
clone_size: few
cdr3_aa: CASSLARRETQYF
cdr3_nt: TGTGCCAGCAGCTTAGCGCGTCGGGAGACCCAGTACTTC

d_call: TRBD1
v_call: TRBV28
j_call: TRBJ2-7
cdr3_length: 14
clone_size: NA
cdr3_aa: CASSPRDRGYEQYF
cdr3_nt: TGTGCCAGCAGTCCCAGGGACAGGGGATACGAGCAGTACTTC

d_call: NA
v_call: TRBV21-1
j_call: TRBJ2-5
cdr3_length: 15
clone_size: few
cdr3_aa: CASSKVLLGWETQYF
cdr3_nt: TGTGCCAGCAGCAAAGTTCTCCTGGGGTGGGAGACCCAGTACTTC

d_call: NA
v_call: TRBV28
j_call: TRBJ2-7
cdr3_length: 13
clone_size: NA
cdr3_aa: CASSSDSSYEQYF
cdr3_nt: TGTGCCAGCAGCTCAGACAGCTCCTACGAGCAGTACTTC

d_call: TRBD1
v_call: TRBV7-9
j_call: TRBJ1-2
cdr3_length: 16
clone_size: NA
cdr3_aa: CASSFRQGSAIHGYTF
cdr3_nt: TGTGCCAGCAGCTTCCGACAGGGGAGCGCTATCCATGGCTACACCTTC

d_call: TRBD2
v_call: TRBV11-3
j_call: TRBJ2-5
cdr3_length: 15
clone_size: NA
cdr3_aa: CASSSISGSGETQYF
cdr3_nt: TGTGCCAGCAGCTCGATTAGCGGGAGCGGCGAGACCCAGTACTTC

d_call: NA
v_call: TRBV16
j_call: TRBJ1-5
cdr3_length: 16
clone_size: NA
cdr3_aa: CASSPKGVYSNQPQHF
cdr3_nt: TGTGCCAGCAGCCCAAAGGGGGTCTATAGCAATCAGCCCCAGCATTTT

d_call: NA
v_call: TRBV2
j_call: TRBJ2-1
cdr3_length: 12
clone_size: few
cdr3_aa: CAIRRGGNEQFF
cdr3_nt: TGTGCCATCAGGCGGGGAGGCAATGAGCAGTTCTTC

d_call: TRBD2
v_call: TRBV9
j_call: TRBJ2-7
cdr3_length: 16
clone_size: once
cdr3_aa: CASSPLGTSGSYEQYF
cdr3_nt: TGTGCCAGCAGCCCTTTGGGGACTAGCGGGAGTTACGAGCAGTACTTC

d_call: NA
v_call: TRBV9
j_call: TRBJ1-1
cdr3_length: 14
clone_size: NA
cdr3_aa: CASSVRTGNTEAFF
cdr3_nt: TGTGCCAGCAGCGTCAGGACGGGGAACACTGAAGCTTTCTTT

d_call: NA
v_call: TRBV27
j_call: TRBJ2-1
cdr3_length: 13
clone_size: NA
cdr3_aa: CASSLSVDNEQFF
cdr3_nt: TGTGCCAGCAGTTTATCGGTAGACAATGAGCAGTTCTTC

d_call: TRBD1
v_call: TRBV15
j_call: TRBJ2-3
cdr3_length: 18
clone_size: NA
cdr3_aa: CATSRGTWGQGSTDTQYF
cdr3_nt: TGTGCCACCAGCAGAGGTACCTGGGGACAGGGATCCACAGATACGCAGTATTTT

d_call: TRBD2
v_call: TRBV15
j_call: TRBJ2-1
cdr3_length: 18
clone_size: NA
cdr3_aa: CATSRDYGAGGETNEQFF
cdr3_nt: TGTGCCACCAGCAGAGATTACGGAGCGGGAGGGGAGACCAATGAGCAGTTCTTC

d_call: NA
v_call: TRBV7-3
j_call: TRBJ1-5
cdr3_length: 17
clone_size: NA
cdr3_aa: CASSFPVGGASNQPQHF
cdr3_nt: TGTGCCAGCAGCTTTCCCGTGGGGGGGGCTAGCAATCAGCCCCAGCATTTT

d_call: NA
v_call: TRBV5-1
j_call: TRBJ1-1
cdr3_length: 14
clone_size: NA
cdr3_aa: CASSAYSMNTEAFF
cdr3_nt: TGCGCCAGCAGCGCCTATTCGATGAACACTGAAGCTTTCTTT

d_call: NA
v_call: TRBV4-3
j_call: TRBJ2-7
cdr3_length: 13
clone_size: NA
cdr3_aa: CASSQDGFREQYF
cdr3_nt: TGCGCCAGCAGCCAAGATGGGTTCCGCGAGCAGTACTTC

d_call: TRBD1
v_call: TRBV5-1
j_call: TRBJ2-7
cdr3_length: 15
clone_size: NA
cdr3_aa: CASSSGTGPSYEQYF
cdr3_nt: TGCGCCAGCAGCTCCGGGACAGGGCCTTCCTACGAGCAGTACTTC

d_call: TRBD2
v_call: TRBV12-5
j_call: TRBJ2-3
cdr3_length: 19
clone_size: once
cdr3_aa: CASGLTPDGTSGSLDTQYF
cdr3_nt: TGTGCTAGTGGTTTGACGCCTGATGGGACTAGCGGGAGTTTAGATACGCAGTATTTT

d_call: NA
v_call: TRBV7-8
j_call: TRBJ2-5
cdr3_length: 18
clone_size: NA
cdr3_aa: CATLVLAQWRIHQETQYF
cdr3_nt: TGTGCTACTTTGGTTTTAGCCCAGTGGCGCATTCACCAAGAGACCCAGTACTTC

d_call: TRBD1
v_call: TRBV28
j_call: TRBJ1-1
cdr3_length: 17
clone_size: NA
cdr3_aa: CASSPPGQGWGNTEAFF
cdr3_nt: TGTGCCAGCAGTCCCCCGGGACAGGGTTGGGGGAACACTGAAGCTTTCTTT

d_call: TRBD2
v_call: TRBV7-2
j_call: TRBJ2-7
cdr3_length: 15
clone_size: NA
cdr3_aa: CASSFPGSSGGEQYF
cdr3_nt: TGTGCCAGCAGCTTTCCCGGCTCTAGCGGAGGCGAGCAGTACTTC

d_call: TRBD2
v_call: TRBV6-1
j_call: TRBJ2-2
cdr3_length: 14
clone_size: NA
cdr3_aa: CASTRLAHTGELFF
cdr3_nt: TGTGCCAGCACTCGACTAGCGCACACCGGGGAGCTGTTTTTT

d_call: NA
v_call: TRBV29-1
j_call: TRBJ2-7
cdr3_length: 15
clone_size: NA
cdr3_aa: CSVVGLAGGFSVQYF
cdr3_nt: TGCAGCGTTGTAGGGTTGGCAGGGGGGTTTTCAGTGCAGTACTTC

d_call: NA
v_call: TRBV9
j_call: TRBJ2-2
cdr3_length: 15
clone_size: NA
cdr3_aa: CASSVAGGNTGELFF
cdr3_nt: TGTGCCAGCAGCGTAGCTGGCGGGAACACCGGGGAGCTGTTTTTT

d_call: NA
v_call: TRBV9
j_call: TRBJ1-2
cdr3_length: 11
clone_size: NA
cdr3_aa: CASSSAYGYTF
cdr3_nt: TGTGCCAGCAGTTCCGCCTATGGCTACACCTTC

d_call: NA
v_call: TRBV27
j_call: TRBJ1-1
cdr3_length: 14
clone_size: NA
cdr3_aa: CASSRRQANTEAFF
cdr3_nt: TGTGCCAGCAGTCGTAGACAAGCGAACACTGAAGCTTTCTTT

d_call: NA
v_call: TRBV19
j_call: TRBJ2-7
cdr3_length: 14
clone_size: NA
cdr3_aa: CASSITGGTSEQYF
cdr3_nt: TGTGCCAGTAGTATAACAGGGGGGACTAGCGAGCAGTACTTC

d_call: NA
v_call: TRBV28
j_call: TRBJ2-2
cdr3_length: 14
clone_size: NA
cdr3_aa: CASSTDRNTGELFF
cdr3_nt: TGTGCCAGCAGCACCGACAGGAACACCGGGGAGCTGTTTTTT

d_call: TRBD1
v_call: TRBV28
j_call: TRBJ1-2
cdr3_length: 14
clone_size: NA
cdr3_aa: CASSFWTGNYGYTF
cdr3_nt: TGTGCCAGCAGTTTTTGGACAGGGAACTATGGCTACACCTTC

d_call: NA
v_call: TRBV11-2
j_call: TRBJ2-5
cdr3_length: 14
clone_size: NA
cdr3_aa: CASSSGLGQETQYF
cdr3_nt: TGTGCCAGCAGCTCCGGACTTGGACAAGAGACCCAGTACTTC

d_call: NA
v_call: TRBV5-8
j_call: TRBJ2-7
cdr3_length: 13
clone_size: NA
cdr3_aa: CASSLVPSYEQYF
cdr3_nt: TGTGCCAGCAGCTTGGTTCCTAGTTACGAGCAGTACTTC

d_call: NA
v_call: TRBV15
j_call: TRBJ2-2
cdr3_length: 17
clone_size: NA
cdr3_aa: CATSSPLTAPNTGELFF
cdr3_nt: TGTGCCACCAGCAGTCCCCTAACAGCCCCGAACACCGGGGAGCTGTTTTTT

d_call: TRBD1
v_call: TRBV27
j_call: TRBJ2-2
cdr3_length: 15
clone_size: NA
cdr3_aa: CATSRDRVNTGELFF
cdr3_nt: TGTGCCACAAGCCGGGACAGGGTGAACACCGGGGAGCTGTTTTTT

d_call: NA
v_call: TRBV9
j_call: TRBJ1-3
cdr3_length: 16
clone_size: NA
cdr3_aa: CASSVGPDIGGNTIYF
cdr3_nt: TGTGCCAGCAGCGTAGGCCCGGACATAGGAGGAAACACCATATATTTT

d_call: NA
v_call: TRBV6-1
j_call: TRBJ2-7
cdr3_length: 13
clone_size: NA
cdr3_aa: CASSDGQGYEQYF
cdr3_nt: TGTGCCAGCAGTGATGGTCAGGGTTACGAGCAGTACTTC

d_call: TRBD2
v_call: TRBV28
j_call: TRBJ2-2
cdr3_length: 16
clone_size: NA
cdr3_aa: CASSLALAGDTGELFF
cdr3_nt: TGTGCCAGCAGTTTAGCGCTAGCGGGCGACACCGGGGAGCTGTTTTTT

d_call: NA
v_call: TRBV18
j_call: TRBJ1-5
cdr3_length: 15
clone_size: NA
cdr3_aa: CASSPLPGTDQPQHF
cdr3_nt: TGTGCCAGCTCACCACTTCCGGGGACTGATCAGCCCCAGCATTTT

d_call: NA
v_call: TRBV27
j_call: TRBJ2-1
cdr3_length: 15
clone_size: NA
cdr3_aa: CASRTGMSSYNEQFF
cdr3_nt: TGTGCCAGCAGGACCGGGATGAGCTCCTACAATGAGCAGTTCTTC

d_call: NA
v_call: TRBV29-1
j_call: TRBJ2-2
cdr3_length: 10
clone_size: NA
cdr3_aa: CSQGTGELFF
cdr3_nt: TGCAGCCAGGGGACCGGGGAGCTGTTTTTT

d_call: TRBD2
v_call: TRBV9
j_call: TRBJ2-1
cdr3_length: 16
clone_size: NA
cdr3_aa: CASSPQPGLANNEQFF
cdr3_nt: TGTGCCAGCAGCCCTCAACCGGGACTAGCCAACAATGAGCAGTTCTTC

d_call: NA
v_call: TRBV28
j_call: TRBJ2-7
cdr3_length: 15
clone_size: NA
cdr3_aa: CASSPSRAGTYEQYF
cdr3_nt: TGTGCCAGCAGTCCATCAAGGGCGGGAACGTACGAGCAGTACTTC

d_call: NA
v_call: TRBV7-7
j_call: TRBJ2-1
cdr3_length: 15
clone_size: NA
cdr3_aa: CASSSQGPAGDEQFF
cdr3_nt: TGTGCCAGCAGCTCCCAGGGGCCCGCCGGAGATGAGCAGTTCTTC

d_call: NA
v_call: TRBV18
j_call: TRBJ1-1
cdr3_length: 11
clone_size: few
cdr3_aa: CATMGEAEAFF
cdr3_nt: TGTGCCACCATGGGGGAGGCTGAAGCTTTCTTT